Below, 31 T cell receptor beta chains from the same sample are listed, as sequenced in a study of OX40 agonist ivuxolimab in advanced cancers. The assay was immunoSEQ multiplex PCR, and TCRdb's table has in-frame clones only and misses some. The profile shows about 67,000 clones, approximately 85% of them singletons. The sequencing used CD4+ or CD8+ T cells sorted from blood, collected in a trial of the OX40 agonist ivuxolimab. Source of these receptors: an adult with an advanced solid tumor such as melanoma, head and neck, liver or kidney cancer.

In the case of this clone: Other DNA sequences in the same sample also yield this CDR3. The chain is built from TRBV28 and TRBJ1-1; perhaps TRBD1 as D (5 bases). CDR1 and CDR2 (germline): MDHEN, SYDVKM. The CDR3 is 12 amino acids. Trimming removed 4 bases at V and 4 bases at J, with 7 bases between. DNA for the CDR3: TGTGCCAGCAGTTCGGGGGGCACTGAAGCTTTCTTT. Protein sequence: CASSSGGTEAFF.

This clone was counted once. The chain employs TRBV28 and TRBJ1-5; D gene ambiguous. V lost 3 bases, J lost 7 bases, and 7 bases lay in between. Per germline, CDR1 MDHEN and CDR2 SYDVKM. The length of the CDR3 is 12 residues. CDR3: CASSFWAQPQHF. CDR3 nucleotide sequence: TGTGCCAGCAGTTTCTGGGCCCAGCCCCAGCATTTT.

V usage is TRBV5-4 and J usage is TRBJ1-2; the match to TRBD1 covers 7 bases. V gave up 4 bases and J gave up 0 bases; unmatched junction bases: 6. The CDR3 extends over 15 amino acids. Per germline, CDR1 SGHNT and CDR2 YYREEE (reference sequence). The CDR3 DNA follows: TGTGCCAGCAGCGCGGGACAGACCTCTAACTATGGCTACACCTTC. Amino acids: CASSAGQTSNYGYTF.

This chain uses TRBV7-8 with TRBJ2-7; TRBD2 is a possible D gene (6 bases). Germline V gene lookup returns CDR1 SGHVS and CDR2 FQNEAQ. The CDR3 contains 14 residues. The germline V and J ends were trimmed by 5 bases and 2 bases, with 13 bases remaining between them. CDR3 loop: CASSRGTGTYEQYF. CDR3 bases: TGTGCCAGCAGCCGGGGGACTGGAACCTACGAGCAGTACTTC. The whole variable domain, filled in from reference TRBV7-8 and TRBJ2-7, reads GAGVSQSPRYKVAKRGQDVALRCDPISGHVSLFWYQQALGQGPEFLTYFQNEAQLDKSGLPSDRFFAERPEGSVSTLKIQRTQQEDSAVYLCASSRGTGTYEQYFGPGTRLTVT.

V is TRBV15 and J is TRBJ1-5, with D possibly being TRBD1 (5 bases). CDR1 and CDR2 (germline): LNHNV, YYDKDF (reference sequence). The length of the CDR3 is 15 residues. Trimming left V 0 bases short and J 7 bases short, with 13 bases between. The CDR3 DNA reads as TGTGCCACCAGCAGAGATCTGGGCAGGGAGCAGCCCCAGCATTTT. This translates into CATSRDLGREQPQHF.

This clone was detected only once. The rearrangement uses TRBV14 and TRBJ2-3; D may match TRBD1 or TRBD2 (5 bases each). With 2 bases removed from V and 2 bases from J, the gap between germline ends came to 14 bases. The CDR3 runs 16 residues. CDR1 is SGHDN, CDR2 FVKESK, per germline. DNA for the CDR3: TGTGCCAGCAGCCAATGGAAGGGACCATCCACAGATACGCAGTATTTT. It specifies CASSQWKGPSTDTQYF.

The chain joins TRBV11-2 to TRBJ2-2, with D unclear. Germline V gene sequence: CDR1 SGHAT, CDR2 FQNNGV. The CDR3 consists of 14 residues. Trimming shortened V by 1 base and J by 1 base, and 4 bases separated the two germline ends. CDR3 sequence (DNA): TGTGCCAGCAGCTTAGCCAGGAACACCGGGGAGCTGTTTTTT. It codes for CASSLARNTGELFF.

This chain links TRBV11-3 with TRBJ2-2; D is possibly TRBD2 (6 bases). CDR3 size: 14 residues. V lost 6 bases to trimming and J lost 0 bases, with 8 bases between them. Germline V gene sequence: CDR1 SGHNT, CDR2 YENEEA. CDR3 nucleotides: TGTGCCAGCAGAAGACTAGCGAACACCGGGGAGCTGTTTTTT. It is translated as CASRRLANTGELFF.

V gene TRBV18 combines with J gene TRBJ2-2; 8 bases are a match to TRBD1. The V segment lost 2 bases and the J segment 5 bases; nucleotides outside the gene matches: 4. Germline V CDR1 and CDR2: KGHSH, LQKENI. This CDR3 has 15 amino acids. CDR3 sequence: CASSPGTGLTGELFF. As DNA, the CDR3 is TGTGCCAGCTCACCAGGGACAGGTTTAACCGGGGAGCTGTTTTTT.

This chain joins TRBV5-4 and TRBJ1-2; D is uncertain. V dropped 0 bases and J dropped 2 bases, with 8 bases sitting between them. The CDR3 consists of 14 residues. Looked up from germline, CDR1 is SGHNT and CDR2 is YYREEE (reference sequence). The CDR3 reads CASSLDEQNYGYTF. Written as DNA, the CDR3 is TGTGCCAGCAGCTTGGATGAGCAAAACTATGGCTACACCTTC. Full variable domain (outside the CDR3, taken from reference TRBV5-4 and TRBJ1-2): ETGVTQSPTHLIKTRGQQVTLRCSSQSGHNTVSWYQQALGQGPQFIFQYYREEENGRGNFPPRFSGLQFPNYSSELNVNALELDDSALYLCASSLDEQNYGYTFGSGTRLTVV.

The chain couples TRBV7-3 to TRBJ2-5; a possible D gene is TRBD1 (6 bases). The DNA end lines up better with TRBJ2-7; the J call may be wrong. This CDR3 is built from 15 residues. CDR1 and CDR2 from the germline V gene are SGHTA and FQGTGA. The CDR3 DNA follows: TGTGCCAGCAGCCCTACCCATACAGGGTTCAACGAGCAGTACTTC. Its translation: CASSPTHTGFNEQYF.

The rearrangement joins TRBV28 to TRBJ2-3, with 9 bases lining up with TRBD2. Germline V gives CDR1 MDHEN, CDR2 SYDVKM. V shed 8 bases, J shed 0 bases, and the junction held 9 bases outside the gene matches. There are 16 residues in the CDR3. The CDR3 DNA sequence: TGTGCCAGCCCCCCCAGCCTAGCGGGGAGCACAGATACGCAGTATTTT. It is translated as CASPPSLAGSTDTQYF. Looking up the rest from reference TRBV28 and TRBJ2-3 gives the full variable domain: DVKVTQSSRYLVKRTGEKVFLECVQDMDHENMFWYRQDPGLGLRLIYFSYDVKMKEKGDIPEGYSVSREKKERFSLILESASTNQTSMYLCASPPSLAGSTDTQYFGPGTRLTVL.

The chain couples TRBV7-8 to TRBJ2-3; D call uncertain. V was shortened by 4 bases and J by 1 base, with 9 bases between the two germline ends. CDR1 is SGHVS and CDR2 is FQNEAQ in the germline V gene. The CDR3 is made up of 14 amino acids. In nucleotides, the CDR3 is TGTGCCAGCAGCTCCCTGGATCGCACAGATACGCAGTATTTT. This codes for CASSSLDRTDTQYF.

The chain joins TRBV5-4 to TRBJ2-6, with unresolved D. The ends were cut back, 1 base at V and 2 bases at J, with 7 bases in the middle. The length of the CDR3 is 15 residues. CDR1 and CDR2 from the germline V gene are SGHNT and YYREEE (reference sequence). The CDR3 sequence is CASSLSAAGANVLTF. The DNA for the CDR3 is TGTGCCAGCAGCTTGTCTGCGGCTGGGGCCAACGTCCTGACTTTC.

The chain joins TRBV7-8 to TRBJ1-6; 9 nucleotides align to TRBD1. CDR1 SGHVS and CDR2 FQNEAQ come from the germline V gene. Germline trimming cut 6 bases from V and 11 bases from J; bases unmatched to any gene: 17. The CDR3 runs 17 residues. The CDR3 sequence: CASRPSSGTGSDPPLHF. CDR3 sequence (DNA): TGTGCCAGCAGGCCCTCGTCGGGGACAGGGAGTGATCCACCCCTCCACTTT.

J is TRBJ1-4 and V is TRBV11-1, with 7 bases identical to TRBD1. Germline-derived CDR1 and CDR2 are SGHAT and FQDESV (reference sequence). V was pared by 5 bases and J by 0 bases, with 3 bases of the junction left unmatched. This CDR3 is 15 amino acids long. The CDR3 sequence: CASSQGGATNEKLFF. In DNA form, the CDR3 reads TGTGCCAGCAGCCAGGGGGGCGCAACTAATGAAAAACTGTTTTTT.

The V call is TRBV5-4, the J call TRBJ1-4, with TRBD1 as a possible D gene (6 bases). The CDR3 spans 15 residues. Trimming shortened V by 3 bases and J by 8 bases, and 17 bases separated the two germline ends. Germline CDR1 and CDR2: SGHNT and YYREEE (reference sequence). CDR3 protein: CASSSGRQVPEKLFF. As DNA, the CDR3 is TGTGCCAGCAGCTCGGGGCGACAGGTACCGGAAAAACTGTTTTTT. Drawing the rest from reference TRBV5-4 and TRBJ1-4, the complete variable domain is ETGVTQSPTHLIKTRGQQVTLRCSSQSGHNTVSWYQQALGQGPQFIFQYYREEENGRGNFPPRFSGLQFPNYSSELNVNALELDDSALYLCASSSGRQVPEKLFFGSGTQLSVL.

This clone has just one count. The chain uses TRBV11-2 and TRBJ2-7; maybe TRBD2 (5 bases). V was pared by 1 base and J by 2 bases, with 12 bases between. CDR1 is SGHAT, CDR2 FQNNGV, per germline. This CDR3 has 15 amino acids. CDR3 region: CASSLAPVSAYEQYF. CDR3 DNA: TGTGCCAGCAGCTTAGCCCCGGTTAGCGCCTACGAGCAGTACTTC.

V is TRBV4-1 and J is TRBJ1-5; 9 bases are a match to TRBD1. V was clipped by 4 bases and J by 7 bases; unmatched bases: 8. The CDR3 has 15 residues. Germline assignment: CDR1 MGHRA and CDR2 YSYEKL. CDR3 protein: CASSLIQGALQPQHF. The CDR3 DNA reads as TGCGCCAGCAGCCTCATACAGGGGGCATTACAGCCCCAGCATTTT.

The V gene is TRBV7-2, the J gene TRBJ1-2; D might be TRBD1 (5 bases). The CDR3 runs to 14 residues. V lost 5 bases, J lost 7 bases, and 17 bases lay in between. Germline CDR1 SGHTA, CDR2 FQGNSA. The chain's CDR3 is CASSPAGVRGGYTF. The CDR3 nucleotides are TGTGCCAGCAGCCCAGCGGGGGTTAGGGGTGGCTACACCTTC.

This chain connects TRBV5-6 to TRBJ2-5, with D perhaps assigned TRBD1 or TRBD2 (6 bases each). The germline CDR1 and CDR2 sequences are SGHDT and YYEEEE. V lost 1 base, J lost 5 bases, and 9 bases lay in between. The CDR3 length is 13 residues. The CDR3 DNA follows: TGTGCCAGCAGCTTGAAGGGGGGCGAGACCCAGTACTTC. Its translation: CASSLKGGETQYF. Variable domain in full (rest from reference TRBV5-6 and TRBJ2-5): DAGVTQSPTHLIKTRGQQVTLRCSPKSGHDTVSWYQQALGQGPQFIFQYYEEEERQRGNFPDRFSGHQFPNYSSELNVNALLLGDSALYLCASSLKGGETQYFGPGTRLLVL.

The count of this clone is one. The chain is built from TRBV6-1 and TRBJ1-1, with D possibly matching TRBD1 (6 bases). The CDR3 consists of 13 residues. Trimming left V 3 bases short and J 7 bases short, with 12 bases between. From germline, CDR1 is MNHNS and CDR2 SASEGT. CDR3 sequence: CASSDLRGGEAFF. CDR3 DNA: TGTGCCAGCAGTGATTTAAGGGGGGGTGAAGCTTTCTTT.

The V and J genes are TRBV27 and TRBJ1-2, with D uncertain. V was clipped by 3 bases and J by 4 bases, with 12 bases between them. The CDR3 has 14 amino acids. Germline values: CDR1 MNHEY, CDR2 SMNVEV (reference sequence). The CDR3 protein is CASSFRRPVYGYTF. The CDR3 DNA reads TGTGCCAGCAGTTTTCGGCGGCCGGTCTATGGCTACACCTTC.

The count of this clone is one. This chain joins TRBV4-3 and TRBJ1-1, with D unclear. CDR3 length: 13 residues. CDR1 is LGHNA and CDR2 is YSLEER in the germline V gene. The V gene lost 7 bases and the J gene lost 5 bases, with 14 bases spanning the gap. CDR3 DNA sequence: TGCGCCAGCACCGCGGGAGGGAGGACTGAAGCTTTCTTT. Translating gives CASTAGGRTEAFF.

The gene calls are TRBV5-1 and TRBJ2-5; D is possibly TRBD2 (6 bases). Trimming left V 0 bases short and J 4 bases short, with 19 bases between. In germline, CDR1 is SGHRS, CDR2 YFSETQ. The CDR3 consists of 17 residues. The CDR3 DNA reads TGCGCCAGCAGCTTGGAGTCCATAGCTTTGGGGGGAGAGACCCAGTACTTC. This encodes CASSLESIALGGETQYF.

The chain recombines TRBV9 with TRBJ2-3; D gene unclear. Germline CDR1 and CDR2: SGDLS and YYNGEE. This CDR3 region has 11 residues. V was cut by 4 bases and J by 4 bases, with 4 bases left in between. CDR3 nucleotides: TGTGCCAGCAGCCCTTCAGATACGCAGTATTTT. Translated: CASSPSDTQYF.

This chain joins TRBV28 and TRBJ2-1; 10 positions agree with TRBD1. The CDR3 length is 17 residues. V shed 6 bases and J 2 bases; nucleotides not matched to a gene: 10. CDR1 is MDHEN and CDR2 is SYDVKM in the germline V gene. The CDR3 region is CASRPPTGTGAYNEQFF. CDR3 sequence (DNA): TGTGCCAGCAGACCTCCTACCGGGACAGGGGCCTACAATGAGCAGTTCTTC. Complete variable domain (other parts from reference TRBV28 and TRBJ2-1): DVKVTQSSRYLVKRTGEKVFLECVQDMDHENMFWYRQDPGLGLRLIYFSYDVKMKEKGDIPEGYSVSREKKERFSLILESASTNQTSMYLCASRPPTGTGAYNEQFFGPGTRLTVL.

This chain joins TRBV19 and TRBJ2-7; 14 nucleotides align to TRBD2. The CDR3 is made up of 18 amino acids. The germline V gene has CDR1 LNHDA and CDR2 SQIVND (reference sequence). V gave up 4 bases and J gave up 1 base; unmatched junction bases: 9. The DNA of the CDR3 is TGTGCCAGTAGTACCGAGGGACTAGCGGGGGTTCGGTCCTACGAGCAGTACTTC. This codes for CASSTEGLAGVRSYEQYF.

V is TRBV7-3 and J is TRBJ2-2; D remains unclear. V was clipped by 8 bases and J by 2 bases, with 12 bases between them. The CDR3 runs to 14 residues. Germline values: CDR1 SGHTA, CDR2 FQGTGA. CDR3 sequence (DNA): TGTGCCAGCGCAGACGTCCAAAACACCGGGGAGCTGTTTTTT. Protein product: CASADVQNTGELFF.

For the CDR3, the DNA is TGTGCCATCAGTGAACAGGGGACAGCCGAGGCGAACACCGGGGAGCTGTTTTTT. Protein sequence: CAISEQGTAEANTGELFF. The chain combines TRBV10-3 with TRBJ2-2; 7 bases map to TRBD1. The CDR3 consists of 18 residues. Per the germline V gene, CDR1 is ENHRY and CDR2 is SYGVKD. The trim removed 3 bases at V and 0 bases at J, leaving 10 bases unmatched.

The J gene is TRBJ2-1, the V gene TRBV9, with D tentatively TRBD1 or TRBD2 (5 bases each). Germline V CDR1 and CDR2: SGDLS, YYNGEE. The CDR3 runs to 13 residues. V dropped 0 bases and J dropped 6 bases, with 7 bases sitting between them. CDR3 nucleotide sequence: TGTGCCAGCAGCGTAGGAGGGACCAATGAGCAGTTCTTC. This translates into CASSVGGTNEQFF.